Listed below are T cell receptor beta chains from one sample, sequenced in a study of cytomegalovirus exposure and HLA in healthy donors. The data were produced by immunoSEQ multiplex PCR, yet TCRdb's version contains in-frame clones alone and is incomplete. The sample includes 95,000 to 150,000 clones. Sequenced sample: PBMCs. These TCRs come from a man between 18 and 29 years old in good health and CMV-seronegative. CDR3s include the opening cysteine and the closing phenylalanine or tryptophan. Fields, in order: V gene, D gene, J gene, CDR3 DNA, CDR3 protein. A D gene is named only where the DNA matches it firmly.

V: TRBV28
D: TRBD1
J: TRBJ2-7
DNA: TGTGCCAGCAACTTGGGACAGGGGCTCTACGAGCAGTACTTC
CDR3: CASNLGQGLYEQYF

V: TRBV2
D: TRBD1
J: TRBJ1-5
DNA: TGTGCCAGCAGTCCCACGGTAGGGGGCTGGGACAATCAGCCCCAGCATTTT
CDR3: CASSPTVGGWDNQPQHF

V: TRBV14
D: -
J: TRBJ2-6
DNA: TGTGCCAGCAGCCAAGGGCACCTCTCACCCTCTGGGGCCAACGTCCTGACTTTC
CDR3: CASSQGHLSPSGANVLTF

V: TRBV25-1
D: TRBD1
J: TRBJ1-4
DNA: TGTGCCAGCAGAGCAAACAGGGGACTGTTTTTT
CDR3: CASRANRGLFF

V: TRBV5-1
D: -
J: TRBJ1-2
DNA: TGCGCCAGCAGCCCGGGGGAGGGCGGCTACACCTTC
CDR3: CASSPGEGGYTF

V: TRBV29-1
D: TRBD2
J: TRBJ2-1
DNA: TGCAGCACCCAGACTAGCGGGCCTCGTAATGAGCAGTTCTTC
CDR3: CSTQTSGPRNEQFF

V: TRBV28
D: TRBD1
J: TRBJ2-3
DNA: TGTGCCAGCAGTCCAGGACAGGGGAACGCAGATACGCAGTATTTT
CDR3: CASSPGQGNADTQYF

V: TRBV15
D: TRBD1
J: TRBJ2-5
DNA: TGTGCCACCAGCAGACCCCTACAGGGGGCTGGGGAGCAGTACTTC
CDR3: CATSRPLQGAGEQYF

V: TRBV7-8
D: -
J: TRBJ2-7
DNA: TGTGCCAGCAGCACCCAGACAGGGAGGATTTACGAGCAGTACTTC
CDR3: CASSTQTGRIYEQYF

V: TRBV18
D: TRBD1
J: TRBJ1-3
DNA: TGTGCCAGCTCTGGACAGGTCCACTCTGGAAACACCATATATTTT
CDR3: CASSGQVHSGNTIYF